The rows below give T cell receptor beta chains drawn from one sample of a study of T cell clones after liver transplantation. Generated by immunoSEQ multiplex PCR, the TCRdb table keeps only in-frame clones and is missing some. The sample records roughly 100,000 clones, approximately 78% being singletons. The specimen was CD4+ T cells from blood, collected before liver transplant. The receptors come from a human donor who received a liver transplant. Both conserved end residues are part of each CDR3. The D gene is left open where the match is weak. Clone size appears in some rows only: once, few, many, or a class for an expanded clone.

CDR3: CASSVRGGRGNTEAFF
DNA: TGTGCCAGTAGTGTAAGGGGAGGGAGGGGGAACACTGAAGCTTTCTTT
V: TRBV19
size: NA
D: NA
J: TRBJ1-1
length: 16

CDR3: CASSLSAGTGEGRQYF
DNA: TGTGCCAGCAGTCTATCCGCCGGGACGGGTGAGGGGCGGCAGTACTTC
V: TRBV28
size: few
D: NA
J: TRBJ2-7
length: 16

CDR3: CASSTPATGSGNTIYF
DNA: TGTGCCAGCAGTACCCCAGCTACAGGGTCTGGAAACACCATATATTTT
V: TRBV6-6
size: NA
D: NA
J: TRBJ1-3
length: 16

CDR3: CASSLVSGSGANVLTF
DNA: TGTGCCAGCAGCTTAGTATCTGGCTCTGGGGCCAACGTCCTGACTTTC
V: TRBV7-2
size: NA
D: NA
J: TRBJ2-6
length: 16

CDR3: CASSLGGGADTEAFF
DNA: TGTGCCAGCTCACTCGGGGGGGGAGCGGACACTGAAGCTTTCTTT
V: TRBV18
size: NA
D: NA
J: TRBJ1-1
length: 15

CDR3: CASSSLETGELFF
DNA: TGCGCCAGCAGTTCGTTGGAAACCGGGGAGCTGTTTTTT
V: TRBV5-1
size: NA
D: NA
J: TRBJ2-2
length: 13

CDR3: CASSRDRAYEQYF
DNA: TGTGCCAGCAGCCGGGACAGGGCTTACGAGCAGTACTTC
V: TRBV11-3
size: once
D: TRBD1
J: TRBJ2-7
length: 13

CDR3: CASSLDRGATDTQYF
DNA: TGTGCCAGCAGCTTAGACAGGGGAGCCACAGATACGCAGTATTTT
V: TRBV7-3
size: few
D: TRBD1
J: TRBJ2-3
length: 15

CDR3: CASSQVTVRGEAFF
DNA: TGTGCCAGCAGCCAAGTGACGGTTCGAGGTGAAGCTTTCTTT
V: TRBV14
size: few
D: NA
J: TRBJ1-1
length: 14

CDR3: CASSPLGAGRTDTQYF
DNA: TGTGCCAGCAGTCCATTGGGGGCGGGACGCACAGATACGCAGTATTTT
V: TRBV27
size: once
D: NA
J: TRBJ2-3
length: 16

CDR3: CASRGLLSSYEQYF
DNA: TGTGCCAGCCGGGGCCTTTTAAGCTCCTACGAGCAGTACTTC
V: TRBV2
size: NA
D: NA
J: TRBJ2-7
length: 14

CDR3: CSAQRDTQYF
DNA: TGCAGTGCCCAGCGGGATACGCAGTATTTT
V: TRBV20-1
size: NA
D: NA
J: TRBJ2-3
length: 10

CDR3: CASSEGTGVPETQYF
DNA: TGTGCCAGCAGTGAAGGGACAGGGGTCCCAGAGACCCAGTACTTC
V: TRBV2
size: NA
D: TRBD1
J: TRBJ2-5
length: 15

CDR3: CASSQTRTTNGYTF
DNA: TGTGCCAGCAGCCAAACCCGGACCACTAATGGCTACACCTTC
V: TRBV16
size: once
D: NA
J: TRBJ1-2
length: 14

CDR3: CASSASPGTLYNEQFF
DNA: TGTGCCAGCAGTGCCTCCCCCGGGACACTGTACAATGAGCAGTTCTTC
V: TRBV28
size: NA
D: NA
J: TRBJ2-1
length: 16

CDR3: CASSPGGGQPQHF
DNA: TGCGCCAGCAGCCCGGGGGGCGGTCAGCCCCAGCATTTT
V: TRBV5-1
size: NA
D: NA
J: TRBJ1-5
length: 13

CDR3: CASSVVGRPTPSNEQFF
DNA: TGTGCCAGCAGCGTAGTAGGGCGCCCGACACCCAGCAATGAGCAGTTCTTC
V: TRBV9
size: NA
D: NA
J: TRBJ2-1
length: 17

CDR3: CASSLGGSGQPQHF
DNA: TGCGCCAGCAGCTTGGGAGGATCTGGTCAGCCCCAGCATTTT
V: TRBV5-1
size: once
D: NA
J: TRBJ1-5
length: 14

CDR3: CAISGGREGSPLHF
DNA: TGTGCCATTTCCGGGGGCAGGGAGGGTTCACCCCTCCACTTT
V: TRBV10-3
size: NA
D: NA
J: TRBJ1-6
length: 14

CDR3: CASSVDGSQPQHF
DNA: TGTGCCAGCAGCGTAGACGGGAGTCAGCCCCAGCATTTT
V: TRBV9
size: NA
D: NA
J: TRBJ1-5
length: 13

CDR3: CASSIGSMNTGELFF
DNA: TGTGCCAGCAGTATAGGGAGCATGAACACCGGGGAGCTGTTTTTT
V: TRBV19
size: NA
D: NA
J: TRBJ2-2
length: 15

CDR3: CASSEARTGNTIYF
DNA: TGTGCCAGCAGTGAAGCGAGGACGGGAAACACCATATATTTT
V: TRBV2
size: NA
D: NA
J: TRBJ1-3
length: 14

CDR3: CASSLDRPGAGFAFF
DNA: TGTGCCAGCAGCTTAGATCGTCCCGGGGCAGGATTTGCTTTCTTT
V: TRBV11-2
size: NA
D: NA
J: TRBJ1-1
length: 15

CDR3: CASSGLAGSYEQYF
DNA: TGTGCCAGCAGCGGACTAGCGGGCTCCTACGAGCAGTACTTC
V: TRBV9
size: NA
D: TRBD2
J: TRBJ2-7
length: 14

CDR3: CASSLVGLSSGANVLTF
DNA: TGTGCCAGCAGCTTAGTAGGCTTAAGCTCTGGGGCCAACGTCCTGACTTTC
V: TRBV7-8
size: NA
D: NA
J: TRBJ2-6
length: 17

CDR3: CASSIDRTDTQYF
DNA: TGTGCCAGTAGTATAGATCGGACAGATACGCAGTATTTT
V: TRBV19
size: few
D: NA
J: TRBJ2-3
length: 13

CDR3: CASSSRGFSNQPQHF
DNA: TGTGCCAGCAGTTCCAGGGGGTTCAGCAATCAGCCCCAGCATTTT
V: TRBV28
size: NA
D: TRBD1
J: TRBJ1-5
length: 15

CDR3: CSVEPGETQYF
DNA: TGCAGCGTTGAACCTGGGGAGACCCAGTACTTC
V: TRBV29-1
size: NA
D: NA
J: TRBJ2-5
length: 11

CDR3: CASTGPGFYEQYF
DNA: TGTGCCAGCACGGGACCCGGCTTCTACGAGCAGTACTTC
V: TRBV19
size: NA
D: NA
J: TRBJ2-7
length: 13

CDR3: CAISDPGLVADTQYF
DNA: TGTGCCATCAGTGATCCAGGACTAGTCGCGGATACGCAGTATTTT
V: TRBV10-3
size: NA
D: TRBD2
J: TRBJ2-3
length: 15

CDR3: CASSPTGVSGNTIYF
DNA: TGTGCCAGCAGCCCAACAGGGGTTTCTGGAAACACCATATATTTT
V: TRBV14
size: once
D: TRBD1
J: TRBJ1-3
length: 15

CDR3: CASSLSTGVGELFF
DNA: TGTGCCAGCAGCCTATCGACAGGGGTCGGGGAGCTGTTTTTT
V: TRBV6-5
size: NA
D: TRBD1
J: TRBJ2-2
length: 14

CDR3: CASSPNRGDQPQHF
DNA: TGTGCCAGCAGTCCTAACAGGGGGGATCAGCCCCAGCATTTT
V: TRBV6-4
size: NA
D: TRBD1
J: TRBJ1-5
length: 14

CDR3: CASSPRGSGGADTQYF
DNA: TGTGCCAGCAGCCCCCGGGGTAGCGGGGGAGCAGATACGCAGTATTTT
V: TRBV9
size: NA
D: TRBD2
J: TRBJ2-3
length: 16

CDR3: CASSLALGQTQYF
DNA: TGTGCCAGCAGCTTAGCATTGGGACAGACCCAGTACTTC
V: TRBV7-9
size: NA
D: NA
J: TRBJ2-5
length: 13

CDR3: CASSPRKDYGYTF
DNA: TGTGCCAGCTCACCACGAAAAGACTATGGCTACACCTTC
V: TRBV18
size: once
D: NA
J: TRBJ1-2
length: 13

CDR3: CASSLAGHDTDTQYF
DNA: TGCGCCAGCAGCCTAGCGGGGCACGACACAGATACGCAGTATTTT
V: TRBV5-1
size: NA
D: TRBD2
J: TRBJ2-3
length: 15

CDR3: CASRRGFMDEQFF
DNA: TGTGCCAGCAGGAGAGGTTTCATGGATGAGCAGTTCTTC
V: TRBV27
size: NA
D: NA
J: TRBJ2-1
length: 13

CDR3: CASSLEGMGQETQYF
DNA: TGTGCCAGCAGCTTAGAGGGGATGGGCCAAGAGACCCAGTACTTC
V: TRBV5-8
size: once
D: NA
J: TRBJ2-5
length: 15

CDR3: CASSFSGPGTEAFF
DNA: NA
V: TRBV6-5
size: NA
D: NA
J: TRBJ1-1
length: 14

CDR3: CSVLPPGSHQNTEAFF
DNA: TGCAGCGTACTTCCCCCGGGATCCCACCAGAACACTGAAGCTTTCTTT
V: TRBV29-1
size: NA
D: NA
J: TRBJ1-1
length: 16

CDR3: CASSDTGYGNEQFF
DNA: TGTGCCAGCAGTGATACAGGGTATGGTAATGAGCAGTTCTTC
V: TRBV2
size: NA
D: NA
J: TRBJ2-1
length: 14

CDR3: CASSYGTSPHEQYF
DNA: TGTGCCAGCAGTTACGGGACTAGTCCTCACGAGCAGTACTTC
V: TRBV6-5
size: NA
D: TRBD2
J: TRBJ2-7
length: 14

CDR3: CASMYNQGKSTEAFF
DNA: TGTGCCAGCATGTATAATCAGGGTAAAAGCACTGAAGCTTTCTTT
V: TRBV2
size: NA
D: NA
J: TRBJ1-1
length: 15

CDR3: CASTLERSYNEQFF
DNA: TGTGCCAGCACCCTCGAACGCTCCTACAATGAGCAGTTCTTC
V: TRBV7-8
size: NA
D: NA
J: TRBJ2-1
length: 14

CDR3: CASSTIEIVAGMHEQFF
DNA: TGCGCCAGCAGCACGATCGAGATAGTAGCGGGAATGCATGAGCAGTTCTTC
V: TRBV5-1
size: NA
D: TRBD2
J: TRBJ2-1
length: 17

CDR3: CASSVRLAGADTQYF
DNA: TGTGCCAGCAGCGTAAGACTAGCGGGAGCAGATACGCAGTATTTT
V: TRBV9
size: NA
D: TRBD2
J: TRBJ2-3
length: 15

CDR3: CASSPQGMGYEQYF
DNA: TGTGCCAGCTCACCACAGGGAATGGGATACGAGCAGTACTTC
V: TRBV18
size: few
D: NA
J: TRBJ2-7
length: 14

CDR3: CASSEDTGLNGYTF
DNA: TGTGCCAGCAGTGAAGATACAGGCCTAAATGGCTACACCTTC
V: TRBV2
size: NA
D: NA
J: TRBJ1-2
length: 14

CDR3: CASSLGRGETQYF
DNA: TGTGCCAGCAGCTTAGGCAGGGGAGAGACCCAGTACTTC
V: TRBV7-3
size: once
D: NA
J: TRBJ2-5
length: 13

CDR3: CASSQDSGLAGLGTQYF
DNA: TGTGCCAGCAGCCAAGATTCAGGACTAGCGGGTCTGGGGACCCAGTACTTC
V: TRBV14
size: few
D: TRBD2
J: TRBJ2-5
length: 17

CDR3: CASSRGDFRDEQYF
DNA: TGCGCCAGCAGCCGAGGGGACTTCAGAGACGAGCAGTACTTC
V: TRBV4-1
size: NA
D: NA
J: TRBJ2-7
length: 14

CDR3: CASSYFAGPPQPQHF
DNA: TGTGCCAGCAGTTACTTTGCGGGACCGCCTCAGCCCCAGCATTTT
V: TRBV6-8
size: NA
D: NA
J: TRBJ1-5
length: 15

CDR3: CASSLAVQGQNTEAFF
DNA: TGTGCCAGCAGCTTAGCCGTACAGGGCCAAAACACTGAAGCTTTCTTT
V: TRBV7-2
size: few
D: NA
J: TRBJ1-1
length: 16

CDR3: CASKREFGNTIYF
DNA: TGCGCCAGCAAGCGAGAATTTGGAAACACCATATATTTT
V: TRBV5-1
size: NA
D: NA
J: TRBJ1-3
length: 13

CDR3: CASSSGTAQPADGYTF
DNA: TGTGCCAGCAGCTCCGGGACAGCCCAACCCGCCGATGGCTACACCTTC
V: TRBV5-5
size: few
D: TRBD1
J: TRBJ1-2
length: 16

CDR3: CASSATGWAEAFF
DNA: TGTGCCAGCAGCGCGACAGGGTGGGCTGAAGCTTTCTTT
V: TRBV9
size: NA
D: TRBD1
J: TRBJ1-1
length: 13

CDR3: CASQSGTGGSPLHF
DNA: TGTGCCAGCCAATCCGGGACAGGCGGTTCACCCCTCCACTTT
V: TRBV7-2
size: NA
D: TRBD1
J: TRBJ1-6
length: 14

CDR3: CASNLVADYEQYF
DNA: TGTGCCAGCAACTTGGTAGCCGACTACGAGCAGTACTTC
V: TRBV5-5
size: once
D: NA
J: TRBJ2-7
length: 13

CDR3: CASSVRRGGSTEAFF
DNA: TGTGCCAGCAGCGTCCGGCGCGGCGGGAGCACTGAAGCTTTCTTT
V: TRBV5-6
size: once
D: NA
J: TRBJ1-1
length: 15